This T cell receptor (beta chain) was sequenced during a study of post-analysis software for immune sequencing data. cDNA libraries of TCR beta carried unique molecular identifiers. TCRdb re-derived calls from the PCR reads in MiXCR, one entry per CDR3 protein. The sample lists 750,000 to 950,000 distinct CDR3 sequences; about 53% were seen once. The TCR was taken from a girl between 5 and 17 years old with multiple sclerosis. Sequenced input: blood.

The CDR3 protein is CASSSRTSGSLYEQYF. The CDR3 bases are TGTGCCAGCAGTTCGCGGACTAGCGGGAGCCTATACGAGCAGTACTTC. This rearrangement joins TRBV6-2 or TRBV6-3 to TRBJ2-5; 13 bases agree with TRBD2. The J call is uncertain, as TRBJ2-7 better fits the DNA end. Germline V gives CDR1 MNHEY, CDR2 SVGEGT. CDR3 size: 16 residues.